This entry lists 8 T cell receptor beta chains sequenced from one sample in a study of siplizumab effects on memory and regulatory T cells. Sequenced by immunoSEQ multiplex PCR; TCRdb stores in-frame clones only, minus some. The sample yields around 100,000 clones, approximately 94% seen once. Sequencing was done on a sample of non-Treg CD4+ T cells sorted from blood. The receptors were gathered from a human donor in good health.

In DNA form, the CDR3 reads TGTGCCACCACGCCCCGAGGAGCTAGCGGGAGGGGCGAGCAGTACTTC. It yields the protein CATTPRGASGRGEQYF. The V gene is TRBV28, the J gene TRBJ2-7; TRBD2 agrees at 12 bases. V trimming: 10 bases; J trimming: 6 bases; junction bases outside the gene matches: 16. Germline loops: CDR1 MDHEN, CDR2 SYDVKM. The CDR3 covers 16 residues.

The genes are TRBV6-4 and TRBJ2-1; possible D gene TRBD2, 6 bases. Germline V lookup: CDR1 MRHNA, CDR2 SNTAGT. CDR3 length: 16 residues. Trimming shortened V by 0 bases and J by 0 bases, and 9 bases separated the two germline ends. CDR3 nucleotide sequence: TGTGCCAGCAGTGACTCCGGGACTGGCTCCTACAATGAGCAGTTCTTC. It encodes CASSDSGTGSYNEQFF.

The chain combines TRBV5-1 with TRBJ2-3, with D unclear. This CDR3 is built from 15 residues. The V gene lost 4 bases and the J gene lost 2 bases, with 14 bases spanning the gap. Germline loops: CDR1 SGHRS, CDR2 YFSETQ. CDR3: CASSPASGPTDTQYF. The CDR3 DNA follows: TGCGCCAGCAGCCCGGCCTCGGGCCCCACAGATACGCAGTATTTT.

The J gene is TRBJ2-7, the V gene TRBV20-1; a possible D gene is TRBD2 (6 bases). Looked up from germline, CDR1 is DFQATT and CDR2 is SNEGSKA (reference sequence). The CDR3 totals 11 residues. Trimming removed 6 bases at V and 2 bases at J, with 8 bases between. The CDR3 here is CSARLAYEQYF. DNA for the CDR3: TGCAGTGCCCGACTAGCCTACGAGCAGTACTTC.

This clone was found once. The chain's CDR3 is CASSRSGRVGGNTIYF. DNA of the CDR3: TGTGCCAGCAGCCGTAGTGGCAGGGTAGGCGGAAACACCATATATTTT. The chain employs TRBV7-9 and TRBJ1-3, with D perhaps TRBD1 (5 bases). The germline V gene encodes CDR1 SEHNR and CDR2 FQNEAQ (reference sequence). Trimming stripped 5 bases from V and 4 bases from J, with 18 bases between. The CDR3 runs to 16 residues. Complete variable domain (other parts from reference TRBV7-9 and TRBJ1-3): DTGVSQNPRHKITKRGQNVTFRCDPISEHNRLYWYRQTLGQGPEFLTYFQNEAQLEKSRLLSDRFSAERPKGSFSTLEIQRTEQGDSAMYLCASSRSGRVGGNTIYFGEGSWLTVV.

The chain joins TRBV7-3 to TRBJ2-3; D remains ambiguous. The CDR3 loop spans 17 amino acids. Germline lookup yields CDR1 SGHTA and CDR2 FQGTGA. V was pared by 6 bases and J by 5 bases, with 24 bases between. The CDR3 loop reads CASSYFGPGLGIDTQYF. The CDR3 DNA is TGTGCCAGCAGTTACTTCGGGCCTGGCTTAGGGATAGATACGCAGTATTTT.

The chain carries TRBV25-1 and TRBJ1-1; tentative D call: TRBD1 (6 bases). V lost 3 bases and J lost 1, with 12 bases in between. Per germline, CDR1 MGHDK and CDR2 SYGVNS. The CDR3 totals 15 residues. CDR3 sequence (DNA): TGTGCCAGCAGTGATTTGGACAGACCGAACACTGAAGCTTTCTTT. Translating it yields CASSDLDRPNTEAFF.

V is TRBV15 and J is TRBJ1-3, with 8 bases lining up with TRBD1. The CDR3 extends over 16 amino acids. Germline V CDR1 and CDR2: LNHNV, YYDKDF (reference sequence). V dropped 7 bases and J dropped 2; count of bases not matched to a gene: 10. The CDR3 protein is CATTTTDRATGNTIYF. CDR3 bases: TGTGCCACCACTACGACGGACAGGGCTACTGGAAACACCATATATTTT.